One sample yielded the 22 T cell receptor beta chains listed below, sequenced in a study of blood T cell repertoires in COVID-19. Measured with immunoSEQ multiplex PCR; TCRdb has only the in-frame clones, and not every one. Of roughly 48,000 clones in the sample, 80% to 90% were seen once. Specimen: peripheral blood. The receptors were gathered from a human donor in a cohort sampled during active COVID-19.

The chain links TRBV9 to TRBJ2-5, with D possibly being TRBD1 or TRBD2 (5 bases each). V lost 4 bases and J lost 5, with 18 bases in between. Germline loops: CDR1 SGDLS, CDR2 YYNGEE. CDR3 length: 15 residues. The CDR3: CASSIEGIVRETQYF. The CDR3 region has the DNA TGTGCCAGCAGCATAGAGGGGATAGTGCGGGAGACCCAGTACTTC.

This clone was detected only once. In nucleotides, the CDR3 is TGTGCCAGCAGCTTAGGACACAGCACTGAAGCTTTCTTT. Encoded protein: CASSLGHSTEAFF. The chain links TRBV11-2 to TRBJ1-1; the D is unclear. Deletions cut 1 base from V and 4 bases from J, with 7 bases between. The CDR3 contains 13 residues. Looked up from germline, CDR1 is SGHAT and CDR2 is FQNNGV.

This clone has more than one count but fewer than ten. The chain recombines TRBV18 with TRBJ1-2; no firm D call. Trimming took 5 bases from V and 4 from J, leaving 11 bases between them. This CDR3 contains 13 residues. Germline V lookup: CDR1 KGHSH, CDR2 LQKENI. DNA for the CDR3: TGTGCCAGCTCAACACAAAAACTCTATGGCTACACCTTC. This sequence encodes CASSTQKLYGYTF.

The rearrangement joins TRBV5-6 to TRBJ2-3, with D possibly TRBD2 on 6 matching bases. Germline V gives CDR1 SGHDT, CDR2 YYEEEE. CDR3 size: 16 residues. V gave up 0 bases and J gave up 0 bases, with 11 bases separating them. CDR3 protein: CASSLGRLASTDTQYF. CDR3 bases: TGTGCCAGCAGCTTGGGACGCCTAGCGAGCACAGATACGCAGTATTTT.

The chain has TRBV6-5 and TRBJ1-3; tentatively, D is TRBD1 (6 bases). Trimming left V 0 bases short and J 8 bases short, with 14 bases between. This CDR3 comprises 15 residues. Germline lookup yields CDR1 MNHEY and CDR2 SVGAGI. CDR3 coding DNA: TGTGCCAGCAGTTACTCGGGGACACCCTGGGACACCATATATTTT. It codes for CASSYSGTPWDTIYF.

The rearrangement joins TRBV12-3 or TRBV12-4 to TRBJ2-2; tentatively, D is TRBD2 (6 bases). The CDR3 extends over 13 amino acids. The V end was cut by 3 bases, the J end by 6 bases, with 8 bases between. CDR3 sequence (DNA): TGTGCCAGCAGTTTGGGGGGAGCCGGGGAGCTGTTTTTT. Encoded protein: CASSLGGAGELFF.

Relative to its sample, this clone is medium-sized. The V gene is TRBV21-1, the J gene TRBJ2-7; the listed D gene, TRBD1, was not tested against the DNA. TRBV21-1 is described as a pseudogene. The CDR3 is 15 residues long. CDR3 in amino acids: CASSKGETGSYEQYF. The CDR3 DNA reads TGTGCCAGCAGCAAAGGGGAGACAGGATCCTACGAGCAGTACTTC.

This chain links TRBV2 with TRBJ2-5; possibly TRBD1 for D (5 bases). The CDR3 is made up of 14 amino acids. Germline V gene sequence: CDR1 SNHLY, CDR2 FYNNEI. Trimming took off 7 bases at V and 5 bases at J, with 17 bases between the two ends. The CDR3 region is CASKRGGPAETQYF. CDR3 sequence (DNA): TGTGCCAGCAAAAGGGGCGGTCCGGCGGAGACCCAGTACTTC.

The gene calls are TRBV4-1 and TRBJ2-7, with a tentative D call TRBD1 (7 bases). Trimming removed 4 bases at V and 3 bases at J, with 19 bases between. Germline V gives CDR1 MGHRA, CDR2 YSYEKL. The CDR3 covers 16 residues. This CDR3 is CASSRGRGTDNYEQYF. CDR3 sequence (DNA): TGCGCCAGCAGCCGGGGACGCGGGACAGATAACTACGAGCAGTACTTC.

This clone was recorded only once. The gene calls are TRBV5-5 and TRBJ2-7, with 7 nucleotides matching TRBD1. Germline lookup yields CDR1 SGHKS and CDR2 YYEKEE (reference sequence). With 2 bases clipped from V and 5 bases from J, the junction kept 10 bases outside the gene matches. The CDR3 spans 15 residues. For the CDR3, the DNA is TGTGCCAGCAGCTTCCTCCCGACAGGGACCGACGAGCAGTACTTC. Protein: CASSFLPTGTDEQYF.

The genes are TRBV2 and TRBJ1-1, with D unresolved. CDR1 is SNHLY and CDR2 is FYNNEI in the germline V gene. The V end was cut by 8 bases, the J end by 6 bases, with 10 bases between. The CDR3 contains 11 residues. CDR3 loop: CASRLDPEAFF. The CDR3 nucleotides are TGTGCCAGCCGACTAGACCCTGAAGCTTTCTTT.

The chain joins TRBV19 to TRBJ2-7; 11 bases match TRBD1. CDR3 length: 15 amino acids. Germline CDR1 is LNHDA and CDR2 is SQIVND (reference sequence). V lost 5 bases and J lost 2; bases outside the gene matches: 5. In DNA, the CDR3 is TGTGCCAGTAGTTCCGGACAGGGGGCTCCCTACGAGCAGTACTTC. The encoded protein is CASSSGQGAPYEQYF.

The chain recombines TRBV9 with TRBJ1-1, with a weak D call TRBD1 (5 bases). CDR1 and CDR2 from the germline V gene are SGDLS and YYNGEE. The germline V and J ends were trimmed by 2 bases and 1 base, with 9 bases remaining between them. The CDR3 covers 14 residues. The CDR3 loop reads CASSVWGENTEAFF. As DNA, the CDR3 is TGTGCCAGCAGCGTGTGGGGGGAGAACACTGAAGCTTTCTTT.

The V and J genes are TRBV30 and TRBJ2-7, with 13 nucleotides matching TRBD2. This CDR3 has 14 amino acids. Trimming took 5 bases from V and 5 from J; bases not matched to a gene: 6. The germline V gene encodes CDR1 GTSNPN and CDR2 SVGIG (reference sequence). CDR3 nucleotide sequence: TGTGCCTGGGAACCGGGACTAGCGGGGAACGAGCAGTACTTC. Translating gives CAWEPGLAGNEQYF.

The V call is TRBV11-2, the J call TRBJ2-3; D is perhaps TRBD1 (5 bases). The V end was cut by 5 bases, the J end by 8 bases, with 11 bases between. CDR3 length: 12 residues. Germline CDR1 SGHAT, CDR2 FQNNGV. The CDR3 coding sequence is TGTGCCAGCAGCCTCCTAGGGGCTACGCAGTATTTT. Encoded protein: CASSLLGATQYF.

The chain combines TRBV23-1 with TRBJ1-5, with D tentatively TRBD1 (5 bases). Being an ORF, TRBV23-1 has a function that is uncertain. The CDR3 totals 17 residues. V was shortened by 3 bases and J by 0 bases, with 15 bases between the two germline ends. The CDR3 loop is CASSQRTRQSSNQPQHF. CDR3 nucleotides: TGCGCCAGCAGTCAGCGAACCAGACAGAGTAGCAATCAGCCCCAGCATTTT.

This clone was detected only a few times. The gene calls are TRBV7-2 and TRBJ2-7; 9 bases align to TRBD2. With 10 bases clipped from V and 6 bases from J, the junction kept 13 bases outside the gene matches. The CDR3 length is 14 residues. Germline CDR1 SGHTA, CDR2 FQGNSA. CDR3 bases: TGTGCCACAAGGGAAGGTAGCGGGGGCGGCGAGCAGTACTTC. This translates into CATREGSGGGEQYF.

The rearrangement joins TRBV5-1 to TRBJ2-3, with TRBD2 matching 12 bases. The ends lost 8 bases at V and 2 bases at J; junction bases unmatched: 6. Germline-derived CDR1 and CDR2 are SGHRS and YFSETQ. The CDR3 is 15 amino acids. The CDR3 here is CASGLAGLNTDTQYF. DNA for the CDR3: TGCGCCAGTGGACTAGCGGGGCTGAACACAGATACGCAGTATTTT.

The chain has TRBV10-3 and TRBJ2-1; 9 bases agree with TRBD2. The CDR3 is 16 residues long. Per germline, CDR1 ENHRY and CDR2 SYGVKD. V lost 4 bases, J lost 5 bases, and 9 bases stayed unmatched. The CDR3 spells CAISVGGGAINNEQFF. CDR3 sequence (DNA): TGTGCCATCAGTGTGGGCGGGGGGGCGATTAACAATGAGCAGTTCTTC.

The gene calls are TRBV5-4 and TRBJ1-1; 7 bases match TRBD1. This CDR3 region has 13 residues. V dropped 2 bases and J dropped 5; count of bases not matched to a gene: 3. Per the germline V gene, CDR1 is SGHNT and CDR2 is YYREEE (reference sequence). CDR3 sequence: CASSFNRGTEAFF. Here the CDR3 DNA reads TGTGCCAGCAGCTTCAACAGGGGAACTGAAGCTTTCTTT. The variable domain in full, completed from reference TRBV5-4 and TRBJ1-1, reads ETGVTQSPTHLIKTRGQQVTLRCSSQSGHNTVSWYQQALGQGPQFIFQYYREEENGRGNFPPRFSGLQFPNYSSELNVNALELDDSALYLCASSFNRGTEAFFGQGTRLTVV.

The chain joins TRBV3-1 (or the pseudogene TRBV3-2) to TRBJ2-7, with 10 bases lining up with TRBD2. J gave up 3 bases and V 4 bases, and 3 bases lay outside the gene matches. This CDR3 contains 14 residues. Germline CDR1 and CDR2: LGHDT and YNNKEL (reference sequence). In nucleotides, the CDR3 is TGTGCCAGCAGCCGGGCTAGCGGGGGCTACGAGCAGTACTTC. Translation gives CASSRASGGYEQYF.

This clone was seen more than once but under ten times. The J gene is TRBJ1-2, the V gene TRBV2, with D uncertain. Germline values: CDR1 SNHLY, CDR2 FYNNEI. Trimming left V 7 bases short and J 0 bases short, with 9 bases between. The CDR3 runs to 13 residues. CDR3 sequence: CASNILANYGYTF. The CDR3 coding sequence is TGTGCCAGCAATATCTTAGCTAACTATGGCTACACCTTC. The whole variable domain, filled in from reference TRBV2 and TRBJ1-2, reads EPEVTQTPSHQVTQMGQEVILRCVPISNHLYFYWYRQILGQKVEFLVSFYNNEISEKSEIFDDQFSVERPDGSNFTLKIRSTKLEDSAMYFCASNILANYGYTFGSGTRLTVV.